These 8 T cell receptor beta chains were all obtained from the same sample, sequenced in a study of blood T cell repertoires in COVID-19. Data came from immunoSEQ multiplex PCR; TCRdb stores just in-frame clones and leaves some out. In the table there are 100,000 or so clones, roughly 85% of which are singletons. The sequenced sample consisted of peripheral blood. All receptors derive from a man aged 55 to 70 with acute or convalescent COVID-19.

The chain combines TRBV27 with TRBJ2-3; weak D call: TRBD2 (5 bases). V was pared by 3 bases and J by 1 base, with 11 bases between. In germline, CDR1 is MNHEY, CDR2 SMNVEV (reference sequence). The CDR3 has 15 residues. This CDR3 reads CASSFGGRGTDTQYF. DNA of the CDR3: TGTGCCAGCAGTTTTGGAGGTAGGGGCACAGATACGCAGTATTTT.

The chain carries TRBV7-2 and TRBJ1-1; unclear D gene. V was clipped by 2 bases and J by 2 bases, with 12 bases between them. Germline loops: CDR1 SGHTA, CDR2 FQGNSA. The CDR3 runs to 15 residues. CDR3: CASSLPAGVNTEAFF. CDR3 DNA: TGTGCCAGCAGCTTACCAGCGGGTGTTAACACTGAAGCTTTCTTT.

The gene calls are TRBV7-3 and TRBJ2-3; unclear D gene. This CDR3 has 16 residues. Trimming took off 2 bases at V and 6 bases at J, with 18 bases between the two ends. Germline loops: CDR1 SGHTA, CDR2 FQGTGA. The CDR3 region is CASSLLSQRNFDTQYF. The CDR3 DNA reads as TGTGCCAGCAGCTTATTATCGCAGCGCAACTTCGATACGCAGTATTTT. Full variable domain (rest looked up from reference TRBV7-3 and TRBJ2-3): GAGVSQTPSNKVTEKGKYVELRCDPISGHTALYWYRQSLGQGPEFLIYFQGTGAADDSGLPNDRFFAVRPEGSVSTLKIQRTERGDSAVYLCASSLLSQRNFDTQYFGPGTRLTVL.

The rearrangement uses TRBV6-5 and TRBJ1-1, with D perhaps TRBD1 (6 bases). The CDR3 totals 14 residues. From germline, CDR1 is MNHEY and CDR2 SVGAGI. Trimming left V 6 bases short and J 0 bases short, with 11 bases between. CDR3 nucleotide sequence: TGTGCCAGCAGACGGGACACCATGAACACTGAAGCTTTCTTT. Translation gives CASRRDTMNTEAFF.

The chain has TRBV30 and TRBJ1-4; TRBD1 agrees at 10 bases. V shed 3 bases, J shed 2 bases, and the junction held 6 bases outside the gene matches. The CDR3 contains 16 residues. Germline-derived CDR1 and CDR2 are GTSNPN and SVGIG (reference sequence). The CDR3 loop is CAWSTQTGGTNEKLFF. Here the CDR3 DNA reads TGTGCCTGGAGCACCCAGACAGGGGGCACTAATGAAAAACTGTTTTTT.

V and J are TRBV13 and TRBJ1-4; D might be TRBD1 (5 bases). CDR1 PRHDT and CDR2 FYEKMQ come from the germline V gene (reference sequence). This CDR3 has 14 residues. The V gene lost 3 bases and the J gene lost 5 bases, with 10 bases spanning the gap. CDR3 loop: CASSFGGSNEKLFF. For the CDR3, the DNA is TGTGCCAGCAGCTTCGGGGGGTCAAATGAAAAACTGTTTTTT. Combining the CDR3 with reference TRBV13 and TRBJ1-4 gives the whole variable domain AAGVIQSPRHLIKEKRETATLKCYPIPRHDTVYWYQQGPGQDPQFLISFYEKMQSDKGSIPDRFSAQQFSDYHSELNMSSLELGDSALYFCASSFGGSNEKLFFGSGTQLSVL.

CDR3 sequence (DNA): TGTGCCAGCAGTCTGGCTAGCGGGGCCACCGGGGAGCTGTTTTTT. Translated, it gives CASSLASGATGELFF. The chain links TRBV27 to TRBJ2-2; TRBD2 matches 9 bases. V lost 5 bases to trimming and J lost 4 bases; unmatched junction nucleotides: 5. The CDR3 covers 15 residues. The germline gives CDR1 MNHEY, CDR2 SMNVEV (reference sequence).

The chain carries TRBV2 and TRBJ2-6; D perhaps matches TRBD1 (5 bases). Germline V gene sequence: CDR1 SNHLY, CDR2 FYNNEI. V gave up 8 bases and J gave up 2 bases, with 13 bases separating them. CDR3 length equals 15 residues. DNA for the CDR3: TGTGCCAGCGGCCCCCTCAGGGCTGGGGCCAACGTCCTGACTTTC. Its protein product is CASGPLRAGANVLTF. The full variable domain, in which reference TRBV2 and TRBJ2-6 provide the parts outside the CDR3, is EPEVTQTPSHQVTQMGQEVILRCVPISNHLYFYWYRQILGQKVEFLVSFYNNEISEKSEIFDDQFSVERPDGSNFTLKIRSTKLEDSAMYFCASGPLRAGANVLTFGAGSRLTVL.